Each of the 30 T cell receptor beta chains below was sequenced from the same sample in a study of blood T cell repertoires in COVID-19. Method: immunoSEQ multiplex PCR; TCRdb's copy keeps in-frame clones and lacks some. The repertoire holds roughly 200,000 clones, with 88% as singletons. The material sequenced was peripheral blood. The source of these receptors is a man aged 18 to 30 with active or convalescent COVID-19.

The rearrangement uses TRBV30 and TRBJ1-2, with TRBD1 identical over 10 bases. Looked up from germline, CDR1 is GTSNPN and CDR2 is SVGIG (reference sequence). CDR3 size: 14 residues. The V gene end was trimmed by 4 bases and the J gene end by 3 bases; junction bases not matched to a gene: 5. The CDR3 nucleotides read TGTGCCTGGAACCACGGGACAGGGGACTATGGCTACACCTTC. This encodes CAWNHGTGDYGYTF. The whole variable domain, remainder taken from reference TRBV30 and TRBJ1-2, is SQTIHQWPATLVQPVGSPLSLECTVEGTSNPNLYWYRQAAGRGLQLLFYSVGIGQISSEVPQNLSASRPQDRQFILSSKKLLLSDSGFYLCAWNHGTGDYGYTFGSGTRLTVV.

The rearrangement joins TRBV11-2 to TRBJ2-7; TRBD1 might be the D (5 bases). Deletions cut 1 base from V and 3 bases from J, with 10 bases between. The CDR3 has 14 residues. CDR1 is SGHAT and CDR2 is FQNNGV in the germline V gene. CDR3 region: CASSLGGANYEQYF. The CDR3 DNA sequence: TGTGCCAGCAGCTTAGGTGGGGCTAACTACGAGCAGTACTTC. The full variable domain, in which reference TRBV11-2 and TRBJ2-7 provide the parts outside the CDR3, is EAGVAQSPRYKIIEKRQSVAFWCNPISGHATLYWYQQILGQGPKLLIQFQNNGVVDDSQLPKDRFSAERLKGVDSTLKIQPAKLEDSAVYLCASSLGGANYEQYFGPGTRLTVT.

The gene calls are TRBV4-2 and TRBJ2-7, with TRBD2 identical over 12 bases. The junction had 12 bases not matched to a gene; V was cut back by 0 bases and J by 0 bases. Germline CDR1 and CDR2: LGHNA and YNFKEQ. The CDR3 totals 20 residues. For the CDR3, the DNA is TGTGCCAGCAGCCAAGATCTTCCTAGCGGGAGGGCCCGGAGCTCCTACGAGCAGTACTTC. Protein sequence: CASSQDLPSGRARSSYEQYF.

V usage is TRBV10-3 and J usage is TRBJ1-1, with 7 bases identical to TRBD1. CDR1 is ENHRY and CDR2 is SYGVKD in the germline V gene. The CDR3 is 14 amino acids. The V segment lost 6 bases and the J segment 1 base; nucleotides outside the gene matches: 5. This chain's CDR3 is CAISLQGKNTEAFF. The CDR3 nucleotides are TGTGCCATCAGCTTACAGGGGAAGAACACTGAAGCTTTCTTT.

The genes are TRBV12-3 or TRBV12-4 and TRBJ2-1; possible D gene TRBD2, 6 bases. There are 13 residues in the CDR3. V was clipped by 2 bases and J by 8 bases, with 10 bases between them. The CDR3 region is CASSLWGVDEQFF. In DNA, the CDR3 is TGTGCCAGCAGTTTATGGGGGGTGGATGAGCAGTTCTTC.

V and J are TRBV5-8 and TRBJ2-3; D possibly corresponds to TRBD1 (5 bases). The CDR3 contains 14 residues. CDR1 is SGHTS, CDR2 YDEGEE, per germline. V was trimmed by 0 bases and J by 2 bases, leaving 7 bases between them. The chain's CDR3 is CASSLGQITDTQYF. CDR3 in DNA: TGTGCCAGCAGCTTGGGACAGATCACAGATACGCAGTATTTT.

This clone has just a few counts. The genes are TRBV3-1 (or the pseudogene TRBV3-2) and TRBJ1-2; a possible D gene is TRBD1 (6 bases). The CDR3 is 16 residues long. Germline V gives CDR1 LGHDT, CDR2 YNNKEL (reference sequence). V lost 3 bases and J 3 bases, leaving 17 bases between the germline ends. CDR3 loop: CASSHGGNRVDYGYTF. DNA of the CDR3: TGTGCCAGCAGCCATGGTGGAAACAGGGTTGACTATGGCTACACCTTC.

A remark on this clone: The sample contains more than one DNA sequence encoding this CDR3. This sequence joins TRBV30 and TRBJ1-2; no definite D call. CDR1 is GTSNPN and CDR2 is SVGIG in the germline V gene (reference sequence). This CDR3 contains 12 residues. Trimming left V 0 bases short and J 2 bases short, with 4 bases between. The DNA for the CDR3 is TGTGCCTGGAGTGTACAAAACTATGGCTACACCTTC. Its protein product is CAWSVQNYGYTF.

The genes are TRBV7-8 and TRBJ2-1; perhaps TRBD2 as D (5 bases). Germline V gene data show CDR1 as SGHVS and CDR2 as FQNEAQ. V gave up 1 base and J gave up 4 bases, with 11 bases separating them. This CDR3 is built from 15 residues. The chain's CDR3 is CASSLVASPYNEQFF. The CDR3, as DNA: TGTGCCAGCAGCTTAGTGGCTAGCCCTTACAATGAGCAGTTCTTC.

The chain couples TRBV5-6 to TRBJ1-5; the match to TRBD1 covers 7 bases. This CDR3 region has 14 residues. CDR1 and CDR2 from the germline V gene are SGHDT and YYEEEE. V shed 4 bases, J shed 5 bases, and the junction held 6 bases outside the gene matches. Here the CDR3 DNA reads TGTGCCAGCAGCCCGGGACAGACCGATCAGCCCCAGCATTTT. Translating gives CASSPGQTDQPQHF.

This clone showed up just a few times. The CDR3 loop is CAISESRTRGNTIYF. CDR3 nucleotides: TGTGCCATCAGTGAGTCGCGGACACGGGGAAACACCATATATTTT. The chain links TRBV10-3 to TRBJ1-3; D perhaps matches TRBD1 (5 bases). The CDR3 has 15 amino acids. V lost 0 bases and J lost 4, with 10 bases in between. Germline CDR1 and CDR2: ENHRY and SYGVKD.

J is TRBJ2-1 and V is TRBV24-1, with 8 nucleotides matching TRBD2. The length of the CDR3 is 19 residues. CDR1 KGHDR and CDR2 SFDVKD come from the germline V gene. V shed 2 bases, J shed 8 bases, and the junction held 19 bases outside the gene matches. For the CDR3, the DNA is TGTGCCACCAGTGATTCGTCAAGAGGAGTCCGGGAGGGCCACGATGAGCAGTTCTTC. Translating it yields CATSDSSRGVREGHDEQFF.

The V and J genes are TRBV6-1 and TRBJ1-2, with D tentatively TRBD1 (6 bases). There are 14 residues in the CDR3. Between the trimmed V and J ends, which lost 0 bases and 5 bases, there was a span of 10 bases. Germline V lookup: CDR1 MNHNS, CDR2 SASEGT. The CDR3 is CASSEARGVYGYTF. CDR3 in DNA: TGTGCCAGCAGTGAAGCCAGGGGAGTTTATGGCTACACCTTC.

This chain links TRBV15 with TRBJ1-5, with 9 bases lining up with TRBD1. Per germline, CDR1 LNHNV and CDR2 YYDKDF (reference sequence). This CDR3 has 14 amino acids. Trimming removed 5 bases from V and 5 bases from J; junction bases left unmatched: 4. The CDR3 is CATSRDRGDQPQHF. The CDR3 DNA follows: TGTGCCACCAGCCGTGACAGGGGGGATCAGCCCCAGCATTTT. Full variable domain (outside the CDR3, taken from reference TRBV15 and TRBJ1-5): DAMVIQNPRYQVTQFGKPVTLSCSQTLNHNVMYWYQQKSSQAPKLLFHYYDKDFNNEADTPDNFQSRRPNTSFCFLDIRSPGLGDTAMYLCATSRDRGDQPQHFGDGTRLSIL.

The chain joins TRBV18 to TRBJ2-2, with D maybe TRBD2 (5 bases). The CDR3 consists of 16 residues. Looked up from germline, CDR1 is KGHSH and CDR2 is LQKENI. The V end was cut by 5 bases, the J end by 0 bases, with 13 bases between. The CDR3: CASSTLGATNTGELFF. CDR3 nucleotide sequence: TGTGCCAGCTCAACTCTGGGAGCAACGAACACCGGGGAGCTGTTTTTT.

CDR3 DNA sequence: TGTGCCAGCTCCCTCACTTCGGAGGAAGCTTTCTTT. Its translation is CASSLTSEEAFF. V usage is TRBV18 and J usage is TRBJ1-1; no firm D call. Germline V gives CDR1 KGHSH, CDR2 LQKENI. With 6 bases removed from V and 8 bases from J, the gap between germline ends came to 13 bases. The CDR3 is 12 residues long. Filled out from reference TRBV18 and TRBJ1-1, the complete variable domain reads NAGVMQNPRHLVRRRGQEARLRCSPMKGHSHVYWYRQLPEEGLKFMVYLQKENIIDESGMPKERFSAEFPKEGPSILRIQQVVRGDSAAYFCASSLTSEEAFFGQGTRLTVV.

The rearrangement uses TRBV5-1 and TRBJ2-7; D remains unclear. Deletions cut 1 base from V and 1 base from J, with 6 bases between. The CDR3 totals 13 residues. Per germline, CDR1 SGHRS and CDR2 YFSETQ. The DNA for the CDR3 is TGCGCCAGCAGCTTGTACAGTTCCTACGAGCAGTACTTC. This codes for CASSLYSSYEQYF. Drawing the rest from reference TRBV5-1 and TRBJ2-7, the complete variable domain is KAGVTQTPRYLIKTRGQQVTLSCSPISGHRSVSWYQQTPGQGLQFLFEYFSETQRNKGNFPGRFSGRQFSNSRSEMNVSTLELGDSALYLCASSLYSSYEQYFGPGTRLTVT.

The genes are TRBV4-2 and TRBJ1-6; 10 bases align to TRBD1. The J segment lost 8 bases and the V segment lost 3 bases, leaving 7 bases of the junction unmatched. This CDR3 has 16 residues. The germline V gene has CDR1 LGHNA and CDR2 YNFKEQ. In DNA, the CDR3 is TGTGCCAGCAGCCAGGGACCGACAGGGGGCGATTCACCCCTCCACTTT. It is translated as CASSQGPTGGDSPLHF.

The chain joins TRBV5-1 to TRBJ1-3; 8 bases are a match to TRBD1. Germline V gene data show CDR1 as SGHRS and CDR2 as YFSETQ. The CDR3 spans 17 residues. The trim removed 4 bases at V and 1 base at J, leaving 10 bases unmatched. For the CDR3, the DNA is TGCGCCAGCAGCGATCAGACAGGGGTCCTTTCTGGAAACACCATATATTTT. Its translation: CASSDQTGVLSGNTIYF.

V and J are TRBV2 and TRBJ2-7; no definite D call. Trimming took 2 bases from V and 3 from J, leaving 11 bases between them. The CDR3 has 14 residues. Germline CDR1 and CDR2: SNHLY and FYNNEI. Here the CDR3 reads CASSEPNSGYEQYF. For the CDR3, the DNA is TGTGCCAGCAGTGAACCCAACTCGGGCTACGAGCAGTACTTC.

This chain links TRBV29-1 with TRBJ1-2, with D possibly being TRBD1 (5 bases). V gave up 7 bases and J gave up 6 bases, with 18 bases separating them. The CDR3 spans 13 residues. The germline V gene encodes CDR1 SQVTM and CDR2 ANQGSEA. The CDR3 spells CSAWDSTGNGYTF. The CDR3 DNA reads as TGCAGCGCTTGGGACTCCACAGGCAATGGCTACACCTTC.

CDR3 bases: TGTGCCAGCAGCAGTACTAGCGGGGGTGTGGACGAGCAGTACTTC. Residues: CASSSTSGGVDEQYF. The V gene is TRBV3-1 (or the pseudogene TRBV3-2), the J gene TRBJ2-7, with 11 bases aligning to TRBD2. This CDR3 has 15 amino acids. J gave up 5 bases and V 5 bases, and 8 bases lay outside the gene matches. Per germline, CDR1 LGHDT and CDR2 YNNKEL (reference sequence).

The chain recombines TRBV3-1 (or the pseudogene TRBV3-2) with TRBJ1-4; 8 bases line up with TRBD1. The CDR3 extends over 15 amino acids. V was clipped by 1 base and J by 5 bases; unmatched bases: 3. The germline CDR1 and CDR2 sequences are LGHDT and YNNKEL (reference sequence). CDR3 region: CASSQGPGGNEKLFF. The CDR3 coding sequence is TGTGCCAGCAGCCAAGGCCCAGGGGGCAATGAAAAACTGTTTTTT.

For the CDR3, the DNA is TGTGCCAGCAGCTGGAGGACGGCGGAGGATGCGACCCAGTACTTC. Protein: CASSWRTAEDATQYF. The chain has TRBV7-2 and TRBJ2-5; TRBD2 is a possible D gene (5 bases). Looked up from germline, CDR1 is SGHTA and CDR2 is FQGNSA. This CDR3 is 15 amino acids long. The V and J ends lost 4 bases and 7 bases respectively, with 19 bases between them. The entire variable domain, with the rest obtained from reference TRBV7-2 and TRBJ2-5, is as follows: GAGVSQSPSNKVTEKGKDVELRCDPISGHTALYWYRQSLGQGLEFLIYFQGNSAPDKSGLPSDRFSAERTGGSVSTLTIQRTQQEDSAVYLCASSWRTAEDATQYFGPGTRLLVL.

The CDR3 coding sequence is TGTGCCAGCAGCTTAGGTGCGGGAGAGACCACCGGGGAGCTGTTTTTT. Protein sequence: CASSLGAGETTGELFF. This rearrangement joins TRBV7-2 to TRBJ2-2, with TRBD2 matching over 7 bases. Germline CDR1 SGHTA, CDR2 FQGNSA. V was pared by 1 base and J by 4 bases, with 6 bases of the junction left unmatched. The CDR3 sequence is 16 residues long. Based on the CDR3 plus reference TRBV7-2 and TRBJ2-2, the full variable domain is GAGVSQSPSNKVTEKGKDVELRCDPISGHTALYWYRQSLGQGLEFLIYFQGNSAPDKSGLPSDRFSAERTGGSVSTLTIQRTQQEDSAVYLCASSLGAGETTGELFFGEGSRLTVL.

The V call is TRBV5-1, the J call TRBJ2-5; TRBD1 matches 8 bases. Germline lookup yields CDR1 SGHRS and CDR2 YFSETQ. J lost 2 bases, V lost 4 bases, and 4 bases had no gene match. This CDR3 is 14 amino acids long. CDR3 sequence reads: CASSRTGWQETQYF. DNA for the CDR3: TGCGCCAGCAGCCGGACAGGGTGGCAAGAGACCCAGTACTTC.

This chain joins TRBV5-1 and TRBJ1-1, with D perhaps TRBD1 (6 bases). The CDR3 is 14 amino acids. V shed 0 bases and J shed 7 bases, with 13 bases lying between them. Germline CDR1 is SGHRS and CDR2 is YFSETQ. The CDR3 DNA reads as TGCGCCAGCAGCTTGGGACAGGCGGCGAGTGAAGCTTTCTTT. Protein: CASSLGQAASEAFF. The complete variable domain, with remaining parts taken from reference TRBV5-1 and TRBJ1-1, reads KAGVTQTPRYLIKTRGQQVTLSCSPISGHRSVSWYQQTPGQGLQFLFEYFSETQRNKGNFPGRFSGRQFSNSRSEMNVSTLELGDSALYLCASSLGQAASEAFFGQGTRLTVV.

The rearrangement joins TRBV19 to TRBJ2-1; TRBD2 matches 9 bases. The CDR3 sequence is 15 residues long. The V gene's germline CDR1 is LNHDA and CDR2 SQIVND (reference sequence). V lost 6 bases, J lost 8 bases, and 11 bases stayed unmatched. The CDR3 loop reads CASREGLAHHYEQFF. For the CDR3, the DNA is TGTGCCAGTAGGGAGGGACTAGCCCATCACTATGAGCAGTTCTTC.

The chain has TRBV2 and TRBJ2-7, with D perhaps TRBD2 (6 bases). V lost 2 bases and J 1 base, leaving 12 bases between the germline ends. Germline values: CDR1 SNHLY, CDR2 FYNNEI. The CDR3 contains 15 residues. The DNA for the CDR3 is TGTGCCAGCAGTGAATTCCCGGGGAGGTCCTACGAGCAGTACTTC. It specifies CASSEFPGRSYEQYF. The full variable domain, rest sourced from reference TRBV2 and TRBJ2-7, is EPEVTQTPSHQVTQMGQEVILRCVPISNHLYFYWYRQILGQKVEFLVSFYNNEISEKSEIFDDQFSVERPDGSNFTLKIRSTKLEDSAMYFCASSEFPGRSYEQYFGPGTRLTVT.

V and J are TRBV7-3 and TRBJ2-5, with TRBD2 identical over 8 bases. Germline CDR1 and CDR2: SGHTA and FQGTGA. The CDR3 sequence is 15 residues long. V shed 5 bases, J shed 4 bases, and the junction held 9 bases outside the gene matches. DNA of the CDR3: TGTGCCAGCAGCCAAAGAGCGGGAGTAAGAGAGACCCAGTACTTC. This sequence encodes CASSQRAGVRETQYF.